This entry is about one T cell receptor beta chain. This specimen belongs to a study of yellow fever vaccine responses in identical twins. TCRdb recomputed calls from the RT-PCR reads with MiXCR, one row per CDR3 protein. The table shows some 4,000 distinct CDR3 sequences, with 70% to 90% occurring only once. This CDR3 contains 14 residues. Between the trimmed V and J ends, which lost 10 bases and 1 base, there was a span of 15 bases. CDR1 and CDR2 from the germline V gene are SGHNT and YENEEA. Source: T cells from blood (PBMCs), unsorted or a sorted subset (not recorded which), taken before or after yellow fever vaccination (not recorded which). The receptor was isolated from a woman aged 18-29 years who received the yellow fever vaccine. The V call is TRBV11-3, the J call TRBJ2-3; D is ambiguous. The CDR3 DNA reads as TGTGCCACCCAGAAGGAGTTCGGCACAGATACGCAGTATTTT. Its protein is CATQKEFGTDTQYF.